Shown below are 25 T cell receptor beta chains from a single sample sequenced in a study of blood T cells in healthy people across ages. PCR was performed a second time for about 7 to 12 cycles using a sample-barcoded 5' primer and a J-beta primer mix. In TCRdb, the 5' RACE reads were re-called with MiXCR into one record per CDR3 protein. The sample includes some 900,000 distinct CDR3 sequences, roughly 52% of them seen just once. Sequencing input: blood. The source of these receptors is a man under 40 in good health.

At least ten counts were recorded for this clonotype. This chain joins TRBV12-3 or TRBV12-4 and TRBJ1-2, with D tentatively TRBD1 (5 bases). This CDR3 comprises 14 residues. V was shortened by 1 base and J by 7 bases, with 13 bases between the two germline ends. CDR3 sequence reads: CASSLDAGSGGYTF. CDR3 sequence (DNA): TGTGCCAGCAGTTTAGATGCAGGGTCCGGTGGCTACACCTTC.

V is TRBV14 and J is TRBJ1-1; D is possibly TRBD1 (6 bases). Germline CDR1 reads SGHDN; CDR2 reads FVKESK. V lost 2 bases and J lost 8, with 12 bases in between. The CDR3 has 13 residues. CDR3 in amino acids: CASSQFDRTEAFF. CDR3 bases: TGTGCCAGCAGCCAATTTGACAGGACCGAAGCTTTCTTT. The full variable domain, rest sourced from reference TRBV14 and TRBJ1-1, is EAGVTQFPSHSVIEKGQTVTLRCDPISGHDNLYWYRRVMGKEIKFLLHFVKESKQDESGMPNNRFLAERTGGTYSTLKVQPAELEDSGVYFCASSQFDRTEAFFGQGTRLTVV.

The rearrangement joins TRBV20-1 to TRBJ1-5, with 9 bases that match TRBD1. Unmatched junction bases numbered 13, after V lost 1 base and J lost 9 bases. This CDR3 has 16 residues. From germline, CDR1 is DFQATT and CDR2 SNEGSKA (reference sequence). Written as DNA, the CDR3 is TGCAGTGCTAGAGGTAGGGACAGGGCGCTTTTGGGGCCCCAGCATTTT. Translation gives CSARGRDRALLGPQHF.

This clonotype has only one observation. As the CDR3 is not closed by the conserved phenylalanine or tryptophan, this likely results from a read error. J is TRBJ2-1 and V is TRBV15, with D unresolved. CDR1 is LNHNV, CDR2 YYDKDF, per germline (reference sequence). This CDR3 has 17 amino acids. Deletions cut 0 bases from V and 0 bases from J, with 12 bases between. CDR3 bases: TGTGCCACCAGCAGAGATCCCCACCGATCCTCCTACAATGAGCAGTTCTTG. It yields the protein CATSRDPHRSSYNEQFL.

In this sample, this clonotype turned up a few times. The chain carries TRBV9 and TRBJ2-7, with a tentative D call TRBD2 (6 bases). The V end was cut by 0 bases, the J end by 5 bases, with 9 bases between. This CDR3 has 13 amino acids. In germline, CDR1 is SGDLS, CDR2 YYNGEE. The CDR3 protein is CASSVDGGNEQYF. The CDR3 DNA reads TGTGCCAGCAGCGTAGACGGAGGGAACGAGCAGTACTTC.

This clonotype was seen more than once but under ten times. J is TRBJ2-2 and V is TRBV6-5; D might be TRBD1 (6 bases). The V gene's germline CDR1 is MNHEY and CDR2 SVGAGI. The CDR3 contains 16 residues. V was trimmed by 0 bases and J by 5 bases, leaving 13 bases between them. The CDR3 loop reads CASSYSPDRKTGELFF. Written as DNA, the CDR3 is TGTGCCAGCAGTTACTCGCCGGACAGAAAAACCGGGGAGCTGTTTTTT.

This clonotype was detected once. The chain combines TRBV28 with TRBJ2-5, with D tentatively TRBD2 (6 bases). Germline V gene data show CDR1 as MDHEN and CDR2 as SYDVKM. The CDR3 consists of 16 residues. V was shortened by 0 bases and J by 11 bases, with 22 bases between the two germline ends. CDR3 sequence: CASSLWGSGSSGEQYF. The DNA of the CDR3 is TGTGCCAGCAGTTTATGGGGCAGCGGGTCGAGTGGAGAGCAGTACTTC.

The gene calls are TRBV20-1 and TRBJ2-5; 7 bases match TRBD2. Germline V gene data show CDR1 as DFQATT and CDR2 as SNEGSKA (reference sequence). This CDR3 contains 13 residues. Trimming removed 3 bases from V and 5 bases from J; junction bases left unmatched: 6. This CDR3 reads CSASAGGGETQYF. The DNA of the CDR3 is TGCAGTGCTAGCGCTGGCGGGGGTGAGACCCAGTACTTC.

The sample holds a few counts of this clonotype. The genes are TRBV19 and TRBJ2-5, with D possibly matching TRBD1 (5 bases). With the DNA end fitting TRBJ2-7 better, the J assignment may be wrong. Germline V gene data show CDR1 as LNHDA and CDR2 as SQIVND (reference sequence). The CDR3 is 13 residues long. The CDR3 DNA reads as TGTGCCAGTAGTATAAGGAGACAGTCCGAGCAGTACTTC. Its protein product is CASSIRRQSEQYF.

This clonotype was detected only once. CDR3 DNA: TGTGCCAGCAGTTTGATAGCGGGAGAACAAGGAGATACGCAGTATTTT. It codes for CASSLIAGEQGDTQYF. The chain links TRBV28 to TRBJ2-3, with 9 bases identical to TRBD2. Germline-derived CDR1 and CDR2 are MDHEN and SYDVKM. CDR3 size: 16 residues. The V and J ends lost 3 bases and 5 bases, in that order; junction bases with no gene match: 9.

J is TRBJ1-1 and V is TRBV28; TRBD1 might be the D (5 bases). The CDR3 has 15 residues. CDR1 and CDR2 from the germline V gene are MDHEN and SYDVKM. With 7 bases removed from V and 10 bases from J, the gap between germline ends came to 25 bases. The CDR3: CASIQEGRRGLGAFF. The CDR3 nucleotides read TGTGCCAGCATTCAAGAGGGGAGGAGAGGACTTGGAGCTTTCTTT.

The V and J genes are TRBV12-3 or TRBV12-4 and TRBJ2-5; D unresolved. The CDR3 has 13 amino acids. Trimming left V 7 bases short and J 4 bases short, with 13 bases between. CDR3 DNA sequence: TGTGCCAGCACGCAGGACGTTCTAGAGACCCAGTACTTC. Translated: CASTQDVLETQYF.

The chain recombines TRBV6-1 with TRBJ1-4; D is perhaps TRBD1 (6 bases). The germline V gene encodes CDR1 MNHNS and CDR2 SASEGT. The CDR3 consists of 15 residues. The V end was cut by 6 bases, the J end by 0 bases, with 11 bases between. The CDR3 sequence: CASRGRTATNEKLFF. The DNA for the CDR3 is TGTGCCAGCAGGGGACGGACAGCAACTAATGAAAAACTGTTTTTT.

This clonotype was picked up a small number of times. This chain uses TRBV4-1 with TRBJ2-2; D assignment may be TRBD1 or TRBD2 (6 bases each). Trimming pared 5 bases from V and 5 bases from J, leaving 15 bases between. Germline V gives CDR1 MGHRA, CDR2 YSYEKL. CDR3 length equals 15 residues. In DNA form, the CDR3 reads TGCGCCAGCAGCGGAGGGGGGACATTGACCGGGGAGCTGTTTTTT. Its translation is CASSGGGTLTGELFF.

The rearrangement uses TRBV24-1 and TRBJ2-2; no firm D call. Germline V gene data show CDR1 as KGHDR and CDR2 as SFDVKD. Trimming stripped 4 bases from V and 3 bases from J, with 5 bases between. This CDR3 spans 13 amino acids. As DNA, the CDR3 is TGTGCCACCAGTGACACGTACACCGGGGAGCTGTTTTTT. Protein product: CATSDTYTGELFF.

The genes are TRBV13 and TRBJ2-7; possibly TRBD1 or TRBD2 for D (5 bases each). CDR1 and CDR2 from the germline V gene are PRHDT and FYEKMQ (reference sequence). This CDR3 region has 18 residues. V lost 4 bases, J lost 2 bases, and 24 bases lay in between. CDR3 region: CASSSQGDTDMTTYEQYF. In nucleotides, the CDR3 is TGTGCCAGCAGCTCCCAGGGTGATACGGACATGACTACCTACGAGCAGTACTTC. Together with reference TRBV13 and TRBJ2-7, the CDR3 gives the full variable domain: AAGVIQSPRHLIKEKRETATLKCYPIPRHDTVYWYQQGPGQDPQFLISFYEKMQSDKGSIPDRFSAQQFSDYHSELNMSSLELGDSALYFCASSSQGDTDMTTYEQYFGPGTRLTVT.

The chain couples TRBV12-3 or TRBV12-4 to TRBJ2-1; 12 bases map to TRBD2. CDR3 length equals 15 residues. J lost 2 bases, V lost 6 bases, and 2 bases had no gene match. CDR3 DNA sequence: TGTGCCAGCAGACGACTAGCGGGGGCCTACAATGAGCAGTTCTTC. Translating gives CASRRLAGAYNEQFF.

The chain combines TRBV18 with TRBJ1-2; D is possibly TRBD1 (6 bases). Germline V lookup: CDR1 KGHSH, CDR2 LQKENI. The V end lost 3 bases, the J end lost 1 base, and 12 bases lay between the germline ends. The CDR3 is 15 amino acids. CDR3 region: CASSPGTPINYGYTF. The DNA for the CDR3 is TGTGCCAGCTCACCTGGGACACCAATTAACTATGGCTACACCTTC.

The chain carries TRBV5-5 and TRBJ2-7, with D hard to call. The CDR3 sequence is 14 residues long. Trimming pared 2 bases from V and 0 bases from J, leaving 9 bases between. Per germline, CDR1 SGHKS and CDR2 YYEKEE (reference sequence). CDR3 sequence: CASSFEPVSYEQYF. DNA of the CDR3: TGTGCCAGCAGCTTCGAGCCCGTCTCCTACGAGCAGTACTTC.

The chain couples TRBV5-1 to TRBJ1-1; 11 positions agree with TRBD1. This CDR3 region has 14 residues. V shed 3 bases, J shed 4 bases, and the junction held 2 bases outside the gene matches. CDR1 and CDR2 (germline): SGHRS, YFSETQ. CDR3 in amino acids: CASSSGTGGTEAFF. For the CDR3, the DNA is TGCGCCAGCAGCTCTGGGACAGGGGGCACTGAAGCTTTCTTT.

There are a few counts of this clonotype. The V call is TRBV10-3, the J call TRBJ2-1, with D possibly being TRBD2 (6 bases). Germline CDR1 reads ENHRY; CDR2 reads SYGVKD. The CDR3 totals 14 residues. With 11 bases removed from V and 0 bases from J, the gap between germline ends came to 14 bases. CDR3 nucleotide sequence: TGTGCCTCCACCGGGAGCGCCTCCTACAATGAGCAGTTCTTC. The encoded protein is CASTGSASYNEQFF.

This chain joins TRBV21-1 and TRBJ2-1; TRBD2, as called in the table, went unchecked against the DNA. TRBV21-1 is deemed a pseudogene. The CDR3 extends over 14 amino acids. CDR3 nucleotide sequence: TGTGCCAGCAGCAAAGCGTCTAGCGGGATTGAGCAGTTCTTC. This sequence encodes CASSKASSGIEQFF.

The table lists this clonotype with a few counts. This chain uses TRBV3-1 with TRBJ2-1; 12 positions agree with TRBD2. The CDR3 has 16 amino acids. J was trimmed by 10 bases and V by 4 bases; bases with no gene match: 11. CDR1 is LGHDT, CDR2 YNNKEL, per germline (reference sequence). CDR3 coding DNA: TGTGCCAGCAGCCGACCCCTAGCGGGGGGGATCAGCGAGCAGTTCTTC. Protein sequence: CASSRPLAGGISEQFF.

J is TRBJ2-3 and V is TRBV10-3, with a weak D call TRBD2 (6 bases). The length of the CDR3 is 13 residues. CDR1 ENHRY and CDR2 SYGVKD come from the germline V gene. Trimming pared 8 bases from V and 0 bases from J, leaving 9 bases between. The CDR3 sequence is CAIGGTSTDTQYF. DNA of the CDR3: TGTGCCATCGGAGGGACTAGCACAGATACGCAGTATTTT.

The CDR3 region has the DNA TGCAGTGCTAGCAAAGGTGGGGTAAACACTGAAGCTTTCTTT. Encoded protein: CSASKGGVNTEAFF. The rearrangement joins TRBV20-1 to TRBJ1-1; D ambiguous. V dropped 3 bases and J dropped 2 bases, with 13 bases sitting between them. Germline V gene sequence: CDR1 DFQATT, CDR2 SNEGSKA (reference sequence). This CDR3 has 14 residues.